These T cell receptor beta chains were read from a single sample in a study of cytomegalovirus exposure and HLA in healthy donors. Some clones are missing from TCRdb's copy, which holds only in-frame ones; the method was immunoSEQ multiplex PCR. Altogether 150,000 to 160,000 clones are present, roughly 79% being singletons, with the ten largest covering 2.8%. Material: PBMCs. These receptors all come from a man aged 18 to 29 in good health and CMV-seronegative. The CDR3 runs from the conserved cysteine through the conserved F or W. Fields, in order: clone size, J gene, D gene, V gene, CDR3 protein, CDR3 DNA. A D gene is named only where the DNA matches it firmly. A row's size may be missing; if present it is once, few, many or a size class.

-,TRBJ1-2,-,TRBV20-1,CSAARNDGYTF,TGCAGTGCAGCGCGGAACGATGGCTACACCTTC
-,TRBJ2-4,TRBD2,TRBV19,CASSRGGGGGAKNIQYF,TGTGCCAGTAGTCGAGGTGGGGGCGGGGGGGCCAAAAACATTCAGTACTTC
few,TRBJ2-1,-,TRBV9,CASSVAGRAFNEQFF,TGTGCCAGCAGCGTGGCAGGCAGGGCATTCAATGAGCAGTTCTTC
once,TRBJ2-1,-,TRBV2,CASSAAGGRMNEQFF,TGTGCCAGCAGTGCCGCCGGGGGGCGGATGAATGAGCAGTTCTTC
-,TRBJ2-5,-,TRBV28,CASSLSSRLETQYF,TGTGCCAGCAGTTTATCCTCCAGGTTGGAGACCCAGTACTTC
-,TRBJ1-2,-,TRBV7-6,CASSPEVGTNYGYTF,TGTGCCAGCAGCCCCGAAGTCGGGACAAACTATGGCTACACCTTC
-,TRBJ2-6,TRBD1,TRBV19,CASSTRQGAADTGANGLTF,TGTGCCAGTAGTACCCGACAGGGGGCGGCTGATACTGGGGCCAACGGCCTGACTTTC
-,TRBJ2-1,-,TRBV11-2,CASSLTADYNEQFF,TGTGCCAGCAGCTTAACAGCGGACTACAATGAGCAGTTCTTC
-,TRBJ2-7,-,TRBV6-5,CASSSNHRYEQYF,TGTGCCAGCAGTTCTAACCACCGCTACGAGCAGTACTTC
-,TRBJ2-3,-,TRBV11-1,CASSFFHGSTDTQYF,TGTGCCAGCAGCTTCTTCCACGGGAGCACAGATACGCAGTATTTT
-,TRBJ2-5,TRBD1,TRBV29-1,CSVDPDRGPLGETQYF,TGCAGCGTTGATCCCGACAGGGGGCCTTTGGGAGAGACCCAGTACTTC
-,TRBJ2-5,TRBD2,TRBV7-3,CASSRGGLAQETQYF,TGTGCCAGCAGCCGCGGGGGACTAGCGCAAGAGACCCAGTACTTC
-,TRBJ1-4,-,TRBV6-1,CASSELEGSNEKLFF,TGTGCCAGCAGTGAACTGGAGGGCTCGAATGAAAAACTGTTTTTT
-,TRBJ1-5,-,TRBV28,CASSSTGLNQPQHF,TGTGCCAGCAGTTCCACAGGGCTCAATCAGCCCCAGCATTTT